What follows are 25 T cell receptor beta chains derived from one specimen sequenced in a study of blood T cell repertoires in COVID-19. Some clones are missing from TCRdb's copy, which holds only in-frame ones; the method was immunoSEQ multiplex PCR. The sample yields about 230,000 clones, under 90% seen once. The sample comprised peripheral blood. The receptors stem from a man aged 45-60 years with COVID-19, enrolled during active disease.

The chain uses TRBV4-2 and TRBJ2-5, with 7 bases fitting TRBD2. Trimming cost V 0 bases and J 5 bases; bases outside gene matches: 0. CDR1 and CDR2 from the germline V gene are LGHNA and YNFKEQ. This CDR3 is built from 13 residues. CDR3 DNA sequence: TGTGCCAGCAGCCAAGACGGGGGGGAGACCCAGTACTTC. Translated: CASSQDGGETQYF.

The rearrangement joins TRBV6-1 to TRBJ2-7; D is uncertain. The CDR3 has 14 amino acids. V was trimmed by 0 bases and J by 3 bases, leaving 9 bases between them. The germline CDR1 and CDR2 sequences are MNHNS and SASEGT. This chain's CDR3 is CASSEAWAVYEQYF. The CDR3 region has the DNA TGTGCCAGCAGTGAAGCTTGGGCCGTCTACGAGCAGTACTTC.

The CDR3 sequence is CASSRPSGDQPQHF. The CDR3 DNA sequence: TGTGCCAGCAGTCGACCCTCAGGTGATCAGCCCCAGCATTTT. The chain uses TRBV6-2 or TRBV6-3 and TRBJ1-5; D is uncertain. V shed 5 bases and J shed 5 bases, with 13 bases lying between them. Germline CDR1 and CDR2: MNHEY and SVGEGT. The CDR3 runs 14 residues.

The chain is built from TRBV3-1 (or the pseudogene TRBV3-2) and TRBJ2-1; 7 bases agree with TRBD2. The CDR3 has 16 amino acids. V was clipped by 5 bases and J by 8 bases; unmatched bases: 15. CDR1 is LGHDT, CDR2 YNNKEL, per germline (reference sequence). In DNA, the CDR3 is TGTGCCAGCAGCTTACTTGGACTAGGCTTCAAGGATGAGCAGTTCTTC. Protein product: CASSLLGLGFKDEQFF.

The chain carries TRBV2 and TRBJ1-6; D remains ambiguous. Germline V gives CDR1 SNHLY, CDR2 FYNNEI. CDR3 size: 13 residues. Trimming removed 2 bases at V and 9 bases at J, with 8 bases between. The CDR3 protein is CASSEFPGSPLHF. The CDR3 DNA follows: TGTGCCAGCAGTGAATTCCCCGGTTCACCCCTCCACTTT. The variable domain in full, completed from reference TRBV2 and TRBJ1-6, reads EPEVTQTPSHQVTQMGQEVILRCVPISNHLYFYWYRQILGQKVEFLVSFYNNEISEKSEIFDDQFSVERPDGSNFTLKIRSTKLEDSAMYFCASSEFPGSPLHFGNGTRLTVT.

The CDR3 here is CASSQLAGGGDTQYF. The CDR3 nucleotides are TGTGCCAGCAGCCAGCTAGCGGGAGGAGGGGATACGCAGTATTTT. This sequence joins TRBV4-2 and TRBJ2-3; TRBD2 matches 11 bases. The CDR3 spans 15 residues. CDR1 and CDR2 (germline): LGHNA, YNFKEQ. V shed 3 bases and J 6 bases; nucleotides not matched to a gene: 5.

CDR3 nucleotides: TGTGCCAGCAGTGTAGAGGGACAGGGTATAAATCAGCCCCAGCATTTT. Protein product: CASSVEGQGINQPQHF. The V and J genes are TRBV6-1 and TRBJ1-5; 9 nucleotides agree with TRBD1. CDR1 MNHNS and CDR2 SASEGT come from the germline V gene. Germline trimming cut 4 bases from V and 4 bases from J; bases unmatched to any gene: 8. The CDR3 runs to 16 residues.

The chain is built from TRBV5-1 and TRBJ1-1; 7 bases agree with TRBD1. CDR1 SGHRS and CDR2 YFSETQ come from the germline V gene. The CDR3 runs 14 residues. J lost 6 bases, V lost 4 bases, and 9 bases had no gene match. This chain's CDR3 is CASSRSTGIPEAFF. CDR3 nucleotide sequence: TGCGCCAGCAGCAGATCGACAGGGATCCCTGAAGCTTTCTTT.

This chain connects TRBV12-3 or TRBV12-4 to TRBJ2-7, with 9 bases aligning to TRBD2. The CDR3 has 12 residues. CDR3: CGPAGGTYEQYF. The CDR3 nucleotides read TGTGGACCGGCGGGGGGGACCTACGAGCAGTACTTC.

The J gene is TRBJ2-5, the V gene TRBV4-1; 7 nucleotides agree with TRBD1. The V segment lost 1 base and the J segment 5 bases; nucleotides outside the gene matches: 4. The CDR3 runs 14 residues. Germline-derived CDR1 and CDR2 are MGHRA and YSYEKL. As DNA, the CDR3 is TGCGCCAGCAGCCAAGTCGACAGGGTTGAGACCCAGTACTTC. It codes for CASSQVDRVETQYF.

This clone turned up a few times. The chain carries TRBV19 and TRBJ2-1; D perhaps matches TRBD1 (5 bases). V was shortened by 3 bases and J by 3 bases, with 12 bases between the two germline ends. Germline CDR1 reads LNHDA; CDR2 reads SQIVND (reference sequence). CDR3 length: 15 residues. CDR3 DNA sequence: TGTGCCAGTAGTATCCGCAGGGTTGGCTACAATGAGCAGTTCTTC. It is translated as CASSIRRVGYNEQFF.

The chain joins TRBV6-6 to TRBJ2-6; no clear D. V lost 6 bases and J 0 bases, leaving 9 bases between the germline ends. The germline V gene has CDR1 MNHNY and CDR2 SVGAGI (reference sequence). This CDR3 has 15 residues. CDR3 sequence reads: CASSPGSSGANVLTF. The CDR3, as DNA: TGTGCCAGCAGCCCAGGCTCCTCTGGGGCCAACGTCCTGACTTTC.

The rearrangement joins TRBV19 to TRBJ1-5, with 7 positions matching TRBD1. V shed 6 bases, J shed 3 bases, and the junction held 5 bases outside the gene matches. CDR1 is LNHDA and CDR2 is SQIVND in the germline V gene (reference sequence). The CDR3 sequence is 14 residues long. DNA for the CDR3: TGTGCCAGTAGCCCGGACAGGTTCAATCAGCCCCAGCATTTT. Amino acid sequence: CASSPDRFNQPQHF.

The CDR3 spells CASSPSGGAYEQYF. CDR3 nucleotides: TGTGCCAGCTCACCGAGCGGGGGAGCCTACGAGCAGTACTTC. The chain carries TRBV18 and TRBJ2-7; 8 bases agree with TRBD2. Germline V gives CDR1 KGHSH, CDR2 LQKENI. Trimming removed 3 bases from V and 2 bases from J; junction bases left unmatched: 3. This CDR3 has 14 amino acids.

The chain links TRBV3-1 (or the pseudogene TRBV3-2) to TRBJ2-2, with D possibly matching TRBD2 (5 bases). The CDR3 has 14 amino acids. V lost 6 bases and J lost 5, with 13 bases in between. Germline values: CDR1 LGHDT, CDR2 YNNKEL (reference sequence). CDR3 nucleotides: TGTGCCAGCAGACGCCCGGGCGGGACCGGGGAGCTGTTTTTT. Translation gives CASRRPGGTGELFF.

The table lists this clone with a count of one. This chain connects TRBV29-1 to TRBJ2-2; a possible D gene is TRBD2 (5 bases). Germline V CDR1 and CDR2: SQVTM, ANQGSEA. Trimming shortened V by 3 bases and J by 6 bases, and 11 bases separated the two germline ends. The CDR3 is 13 residues long. CDR3 amino acids: CSVDFGVSGELFF. The CDR3 DNA sequence: TGCAGCGTTGATTTCGGGGTATCCGGGGAGCTGTTTTTT.

This clone has a handful of counts. The chain is built from TRBV2 and TRBJ1-1, with TRBD1 matching over 8 bases. Germline V gene data show CDR1 as SNHLY and CDR2 as FYNNEI. V lost 11 bases to trimming and J lost 1 base; unmatched junction nucleotides: 3. CDR3 length: 12 amino acids. CDR3 sequence reads: CADRGTNTEAFF. For the CDR3, the DNA is TGTGCCGACAGGGGTACGAACACTGAAGCTTTCTTT.

The V call is TRBV6-4, the J call TRBJ2-2, with 13 nucleotides matching TRBD2. This CDR3 comprises 15 residues. The ends lost 8 bases at V and 3 bases at J; junction bases unmatched: 3. CDR1 and CDR2 from the germline V gene are MRHNA and SNTAGT. The CDR3 DNA is TGTGCCAGCTCTGGACTAGCGGGGGACACCGGGGAGCTGTTTTTT. Protein sequence: CASSGLAGDTGELFF.

This sequence joins TRBV3-1 (or the pseudogene TRBV3-2) and TRBJ2-7; a possible D gene is TRBD1 (6 bases). Germline CDR1 is LGHDT and CDR2 is YNNKEL (reference sequence). V was pared by 1 base and J by 3 bases, with 16 bases between. The CDR3 is made up of 16 amino acids. CDR3 DNA sequence: TGTGCCAGCAGCCAAGGGACAGCCTCCAGCCACTACGAGCAGTACTTC. Protein: CASSQGTASSHYEQYF.

About this clone: This may be a read error, as it is one base from a much larger clone. This chain connects TRBV6-5 to TRBJ2-2; D possibly corresponds to TRBD2 (6 bases). This CDR3 spans 14 amino acids. CDR1 is MNHEY and CDR2 is SVGAGI in the germline V gene. The V end was cut by 5 bases, the J end by 3 bases, with 10 bases between. The CDR3 here is CASSRGSDTGELFF. The CDR3 DNA follows: TGTGCCAGCAGTCGGGGGTCGGACACCGGGGAGCTGTTTTTT.

This clone was observed a few times. This chain links TRBV27 with TRBJ2-1; 8 nucleotides line up with TRBD1. Germline V gene data show CDR1 as MNHEY and CDR2 as SMNVEV (reference sequence). Germline trimming cut 6 bases from V and 8 bases from J; bases unmatched to any gene: 9. The CDR3 length is 14 residues. The CDR3 spells CASRTGTGGDEQFF. The CDR3 DNA reads TGTGCCAGCAGAACCGGGACAGGAGGCGATGAGCAGTTCTTC.

The J gene is TRBJ1-5, the V gene TRBV18; TRBD1 aligns across 8 bases. The CDR3 is 15 residues long. Trimming took 4 bases from V and 5 from J; bases not matched to a gene: 7. Germline V CDR1 and CDR2: KGHSH, LQKENI. The CDR3 loop reads CASSQLQGDYQPQHF. In nucleotides, the CDR3 is TGTGCCAGCTCACAACTACAGGGGGACTATCAGCCCCAGCATTTT.

The V and J genes are TRBV6-5 and TRBJ1-2, with 9 positions matching TRBD1. The CDR3 has 14 residues. V dropped 5 bases and J dropped 5; count of bases not matched to a gene: 6. The germline V gene encodes CDR1 MNHEY and CDR2 SVGAGI. This CDR3 reads CASSTRDREYGYTF. DNA of the CDR3: TGTGCCAGCAGTACCCGGGACAGGGAATATGGCTACACCTTC.

The CDR3 here is CASSPLAGVSTDTQYF. Written as DNA, the CDR3 is TGTGCCAGCAGCCCATTAGCGGGGGTTAGCACAGATACGCAGTATTTT. J is TRBJ2-3 and V is TRBV2, with 9 bases that match TRBD2. This CDR3 spans 16 amino acids. V gave up 6 bases and J gave up 0 bases; unmatched junction bases: 7. In germline, CDR1 is SNHLY, CDR2 FYNNEI.

V and J are TRBV18 and TRBJ2-1; 13 nucleotides align to TRBD2. From germline, CDR1 is KGHSH and CDR2 LQKENI. J gave up 0 bases and V 0 bases, and 2 bases lay outside the gene matches. CDR3 length: 18 residues. The CDR3 bases are TGTGCCAGCTCACCACCGGGACTAGCGGGGAGCTCCTACAATGAGCAGTTCTTC. This translates into CASSPPGLAGSSYNEQFF. The variable domain in full, completed from reference TRBV18 and TRBJ2-1, reads NAGVMQNPRHLVRRRGQEARLRCSPMKGHSHVYWYRQLPEEGLKFMVYLQKENIIDESGMPKERFSAEFPKEGPSILRIQQVVRGDSAAYFCASSPPGLAGSSYNEQFFGPGTRLTVL.